The rows below give T cell receptor beta chains drawn from one sample of a study of blood T cell repertoires in COVID-19. Data came from immunoSEQ multiplex PCR; TCRdb stores just in-frame clones and leaves some out. Of 70,000 to 95,000 clones listed, more than 80% were seen once; the top ten hold roughly 20%. The sequenced sample was peripheral blood. These TCRs come from a woman in her 70s with acute or convalescent COVID-19. Each CDR3 is given with its conserved first and last residue. A D gene is named only where the DNA matches it firmly. Not every row has a clone size; where given, it reads once, few, many or a size class.

>TRBV5-1|TRBD2|-|TRBJ2-4|18
CASSLGLAGAKTKNIQYF
TGCGCCAGCAGCTTGGGACTAGCGGGAGCCAAGACCAAAAACATTCAGTACTTC
>TRBV15|TRBD1|-|TRBJ1-1|15
CATSRKTGGGTEAFF
TGTGCCACCAGCAGAAAGACAGGGGGCGGCACTGAAGCTTTCTTT
>TRBV11-2|TRBD1|-|TRBJ1-1|15
CASSVDRAPNTEAFF
TGTGCCAGCAGCGTAGACAGGGCTCCGAACACTGAAGCTTTCTTT
>TRBV6-5|TRBD2|-|TRBJ2-7|15
CASSLVRVAGEEQYF
TGTGCCAGCAGTTTAGTACGGGTGGCGGGGGAGGAGCAGTACTTC
>TRBV3-1/TRBV3-2|TRBD1|few|TRBJ1-5|14
CASSHLGGGQPQHF
TGTGCCAGCAGCCACCTAGGGGGCGGTCAGCCCCAGCATTTT
>TRBV5-4|TRBD1|-|TRBJ2-5|15
CASSLGDRGRETQYF
TGTGCCAGCAGCTTAGGGGACAGGGGGCGGGAGACCCAGTACTTC
>TRBV28|-|-|TRBJ1-2|15
CASNARGRGRFGCTF
TGTGCCAGCAACGCCCGGGGGAGGGGTCGCTTTGGGTGCACCTTC
>TRBV27|TRBD1|-|TRBJ1-4|14
CASSWTGGDEKLFF
TGTGCCAGCAGTTGGACAGGGGGAGATGAAAAACTGTTTTTT
>TRBV5-4|-|-|TRBJ1-5|14
CASRFASPMRPQHF
TGTGCCAGCAGATTTGCGAGCCCTATGAGGCCCCAGCATTTT
>TRBV7-8|TRBD1|once|TRBJ1-5|19
CASSSHRDSSLKGNQPQHF
TGTGCCAGCAGCTCGCACCGGGACAGCTCATTAAAAGGCAATCAGCCCCAGCATTTT
>TRBV18|TRBD2|-|TRBJ2-3|18
CASSPRATIQGGADTQYF
TGTGCCAGCTCACCAAGAGCCACTATCCAGGGAGGGGCAGATACGCAGTATTTT
>TRBV28|-|few|TRBJ2-1|14
CASSLTTQTNEQFF
TGTGCCAGCAGTTTGACTACTCAGACCAATGAGCAGTTCTTC